Below, 23 T cell receptor beta chains from the same sample are listed, as sequenced in a study of blood T cell repertoires in COVID-19. Profiling relied on immunoSEQ multiplex PCR, and the TCRdb table lists in-frame clones only, not all of them. The sample has under 500,000 clones; approximately 92% are singletons. Source material: PBMCs or T cells enriched from blood (not recorded which). The receptors derive from a young man who had recovered from COVID-19.

The gene calls are TRBV24-1 and TRBJ2-2, with 9 bases that match TRBD1. The CDR3 extends over 17 amino acids. V lost 10 bases to trimming and J lost 7 bases; unmatched junction nucleotides: 18. The germline gives CDR1 KGHDR, CDR2 SFDVKD. This CDR3 is CATQSPIGTGRLGELFF. CDR3 nucleotides: TGTGCCACACAGTCCCCTATCGGGACAGGGCGTCTCGGGGAGCTGTTTTTT.

V is TRBV27 and J is TRBJ2-7; 12 nucleotides align to TRBD2. V dropped 6 bases and J dropped 4; count of bases not matched to a gene: 7. The germline CDR1 and CDR2 sequences are MNHEY and SMNVEV (reference sequence). The CDR3 contains 15 residues. The CDR3 region is CASRGLAGSRYEQYF. CDR3 sequence (DNA): TGTGCCAGCAGAGGACTAGCGGGATCCCGGTACGAGCAGTACTTC.

This clone was seen only once. This chain uses TRBV12-3 or TRBV12-4 with TRBJ2-1; D is uncertain. With 6 bases removed from V and 10 bases from J, the gap between germline ends came to 10 bases. CDR3 length: 11 residues. The CDR3 sequence: CASSQAWEQFF. CDR3 nucleotide sequence: TGTGCCAGCAGCCAAGCATGGGAGCAGTTCTTC.

This sequence joins TRBV27 and TRBJ2-7; perhaps TRBD2 as D (5 bases). Trimming pared 3 bases from V and 3 bases from J, leaving 12 bases between. The CDR3 runs 14 residues. Germline CDR1 and CDR2: MNHEY and SMNVEV (reference sequence). Here the CDR3 DNA reads TGTGCCAGCAGTTTTGGAGGAGGTGACTACGAGCAGTACTTC. Amino acid sequence: CASSFGGGDYEQYF.

This rearrangement joins TRBV28 to TRBJ1-2, with D hard to call. CDR3 size: 12 residues. V lost 6 bases, J lost 5 bases, and 10 bases lay in between. CDR1 MDHEN and CDR2 SYDVKM come from the germline V gene. The CDR3 loop reads CASSPAVYGYTF. The CDR3, as DNA: TGTGCCAGCAGCCCCGCAGTATATGGCTACACCTTC.

The chain links TRBV18 to TRBJ2-7, with D perhaps matching TRBD1 (5 bases). Between the trimmed V and J ends, which lost 4 bases and 2 bases, there was a span of 9 bases. The CDR3 is 13 amino acids. CDR1 is KGHSH and CDR2 is LQKENI in the germline V gene. CDR3 sequence reads: CASSLQQAYEQYF. The DNA of the CDR3 is TGTGCCAGCTCACTGCAACAGGCCTACGAGCAGTACTTC.

Points on this clone: In the same sample, other DNA sequences code for this CDR3. The chain is built from TRBV27 and TRBJ1-2; the match to TRBD1 covers 10 bases. V gave up 5 bases and J gave up 4 bases; unmatched junction bases: 4. Per the germline V gene, CDR1 is MNHEY and CDR2 is SMNVEV (reference sequence). This CDR3 has 14 amino acids. The CDR3 sequence: CASSPTGGGYGYTF. The CDR3 coding sequence is TGTGCCAGCAGTCCGACAGGGGGCGGCTATGGCTACACCTTC.

This clone has only one observation. This chain links TRBV5-1 with TRBJ1-1; the D is unclear. Trimming removed 0 bases at V and 0 bases at J, with 9 bases between. The CDR3 is 15 amino acids. Germline lookup yields CDR1 SGHRS and CDR2 YFSETQ. As DNA, the CDR3 is TGCGCCAGCAGCTTGGGAGCCACCGTGAACACTGAAGCTTTCTTT. This translates into CASSLGATVNTEAFF.

The chain carries TRBV6-5 and TRBJ2-1; 9 positions match TRBD2. Looked up from germline, CDR1 is MNHEY and CDR2 is SVGAGI. V shed 7 bases, J shed 4 bases, and the junction held 8 bases outside the gene matches. The CDR3 contains 15 residues. In nucleotides, the CDR3 is TGTGCCAGCAACTTAGCGGGAGTCAATTACAATGAGCAGTTCTTC. It is translated as CASNLAGVNYNEQFF.

The V gene is TRBV7-9, the J gene TRBJ2-1; TRBD2 is a possible D gene (5 bases). There are 14 residues in the CDR3. V lost 5 bases to trimming and J lost 9 bases, with 17 bases between them. CDR1 SEHNR and CDR2 FQNEAQ come from the germline V gene (reference sequence). The CDR3 bases are TGTGCCAGCAGCCCGGCGGTAGCGCTTCCTGAGCAGTTCTTC. This encodes CASSPAVALPEQFF.

The CDR3 DNA follows: TGTGCCAGCAGACAAACCGGGACAGGGGGAAGCTATGGCTACACCTTC. It codes for CASRQTGTGGSYGYTF. The genes are TRBV7-2 and TRBJ1-2, with 11 bases lining up with TRBD1. Germline trimming cut 6 bases from V and 4 bases from J; bases unmatched to any gene: 10. Germline V CDR1 and CDR2: SGHTA, FQGNSA. CDR3 length equals 16 residues.

The rearrangement joins TRBV12-3 or TRBV12-4 to TRBJ1-4, with 7 positions matching TRBD1. The CDR3 runs to 13 residues. After removal of 10 bases from V and 10 bases from J, the junction contained 12 bases not matched to a gene. CDR3: CATHDRAARKLFF. The CDR3 DNA is TGTGCCACACATGACAGGGCGGCTAGAAAACTGTTTTTT.

The chain recombines TRBV27 with TRBJ2-1; the match to TRBD2 covers 9 bases. The length of the CDR3 is 16 residues. The junction had 14 bases not matched to a gene; V was cut back by 5 bases and J by 9 bases. Germline V gene lookup returns CDR1 MNHEY and CDR2 SMNVEV (reference sequence). CDR3 amino acids: CASSPSRLAARGEQFF. CDR3 coding DNA: TGTGCCAGCAGTCCATCCCGACTAGCGGCGCGGGGTGAGCAGTTCTTC.

V gene TRBV10-3 combines with J gene TRBJ1-3; 10 nucleotides line up with TRBD1. The CDR3 length is 14 residues. Trimming removed 6 bases from V and 9 bases from J; junction bases left unmatched: 8. Germline V gene sequence: CDR1 ENHRY, CDR2 SYGVKD. This chain's CDR3 is CAIRDGQGGVTIYF. CDR3 nucleotide sequence: TGTGCCATCAGGGATGGACAGGGGGGAGTCACCATATATTTT.

The DNA of the CDR3 is TGTGCCAGCAGCCCCCGGACAGGGGGTACCACAGATACGCAGTATTTT. It specifies CASSPRTGGTTDTQYF. V gene TRBV5-8 combines with J gene TRBJ2-3; 10 bases map to TRBD1. CDR3 length equals 16 residues. CDR1 is SGHTS, CDR2 YDEGEE, per germline. The V gene end was trimmed by 4 bases and the J gene end by 2 bases; junction bases not matched to a gene: 7.

The chain has TRBV4-1 and TRBJ2-3; D perhaps matches TRBD2 (6 bases). Trimming shortened V by 4 bases and J by 5 bases, and 16 bases separated the two germline ends. Germline-derived CDR1 and CDR2 are MGHRA and YSYEKL. The CDR3 runs to 15 residues. CDR3 loop: CASSPTSSGGDTQYF. The CDR3 bases are TGCGCCAGCAGCCCTACTAGCTCCGGGGGAGATACGCAGTATTTT.

The chain links TRBV4-2 to TRBJ1-2; 7 nucleotides match TRBD1. J lost 8 bases, V lost 3 bases, and 15 bases had no gene match. CDR1 and CDR2 (germline): LGHNA, YNFKEQ. The CDR3 covers 16 residues. The CDR3 DNA sequence: TGTGCCAGCAGCCAGGTAACAGGGGAGCTAGCTGGCGGCTACACCTTC. Translating it yields CASSQVTGELAGGYTF.

The chain carries TRBV19 and TRBJ1-6; D not resolved. This CDR3 has 14 amino acids. Germline V gives CDR1 LNHDA, CDR2 SQIVND (reference sequence). Trimming pared 2 bases from V and 7 bases from J, leaving 9 bases between. CDR3 DNA: TGTGCCAGTAGTATAAGAGGAGGAAATTCACCCCTCCACTTT. Amino acids: CASSIRGGNSPLHF.

DNA of the CDR3: TGTGCCACCAGCATCGTATTCCCGGGACAATTCGCAGATACGCAGTATTTT. As protein: CATSIVFPGQFADTQYF. The V call is TRBV15, the J call TRBJ2-3; possibly TRBD1 for D (6 bases). CDR3 length: 17 residues. The germline gives CDR1 LNHNV, CDR2 YYDKDF (reference sequence). Deletions cut 4 bases from V and 4 bases from J, with 21 bases between.

The rearrangement uses TRBV3-1 (or the pseudogene TRBV3-2) and TRBJ2-7, with D maybe TRBD2 (5 bases). Germline loops: CDR1 LGHDT, CDR2 YNNKEL (reference sequence). With 4 bases removed from V and 10 bases from J, the gap between germline ends came to 17 bases. The CDR3 sequence is 13 residues long. CDR3 coding DNA: TGTGCCAGCAGCCCCGGGGTCCATTTAGGCCAGTACTTC. Translated: CASSPGVHLGQYF.

The chain joins TRBV28 to TRBJ2-7, with a tentative D call TRBD2 (6 bases). The CDR3 consists of 13 residues. V lost 7 bases and J 2 bases, leaving 12 bases between the germline ends. Germline V gives CDR1 MDHEN, CDR2 SYDVKM. CDR3 in DNA: TGTGCCAGCATGAAGGAGGGAGCCTACGAGCAGTACTTC. Its protein product is CASMKEGAYEQYF.

DNA of the CDR3: TGCGCCAGCAGTCGACAGGGTGATGAGAACTATGGCTACACCTTC. It codes for CASSRQGDENYGYTF. J is TRBJ1-2 and V is TRBV5-1, with 7 bases identical to TRBD1. V shed 5 bases, J shed 2 bases, and the junction held 9 bases outside the gene matches. The CDR3 sequence is 15 residues long. Germline CDR1 and CDR2: SGHRS and YFSETQ.

The chain recombines TRBV4-1 with TRBJ1-1; 9 nucleotides align to TRBD1. The CDR3 runs 15 residues. Germline V gene sequence: CDR1 MGHRA, CDR2 YSYEKL. Trimming cost V 3 bases and J 5 bases; bases outside gene matches: 7. CDR3 protein: CASSHYRQGGTEAFF. CDR3 sequence (DNA): TGCGCCAGCAGCCACTACAGACAGGGGGGGACTGAAGCTTTCTTT.